This T cell receptor beta chain was identified during a study of blood T cell repertoires in COVID-19. Method: immunoSEQ multiplex PCR; TCRdb's copy keeps in-frame clones and lacks some. In the table there are 150,000 to 250,000 clones, about four fifths of which are singletons. Per germline, CDR1 LGHNA and CDR2 YNFKEQ. This CDR3 contains 14 residues. The V gene lost 7 bases and the J gene lost 1 base, with 13 bases spanning the gap. The chain carries TRBV4-2 and TRBJ1-1; possibly TRBD1 for D (5 bases). This receptor was obtained from a man in his forties or fifties who had recovered from COVID-19. Sequenced: PBMCs or T cells enriched from blood (not recorded which). CDR3 residues: CASTLLQGNTEAFF. The CDR3 bases are TGTGCCAGCACCCTCCTTCAGGGGAACACTGAAGCTTTCTTT.